This TCR beta chain emerged from a study of blood T cell repertoires in COVID-19. Overall study: From T cells, B-cell-depleted T cells, or PBMCs came the material, which was cDNA or gDNA.

CDR3 length equals 13 residues. Germline values: CDR1 KGHSH, CDR2 LQKENI. V was trimmed by 5 bases and J by 0 bases, leaving 5 bases between them. Per the study methods: Amplified reference gene primers provided the basis for estimating nucleated cell counts. Only in-frame clones appear in the TCRdb table, and some are missing; sequencing was by immunoSEQ multiplex PCR. D and trimming come from the DNA, and the V and J calls and clone size come from that table. The profile shows some 120,000 clones, 84% of them singletons. The receptor comes from a woman in her 30s who had recovered from COVID-19. The genes are TRBV18 and TRBJ2-1, with D maybe TRBD2 (5 bases). The sequencing input was peripheral blood. CDR3 loop: CASSGSSYNEQFF. In DNA, the CDR3 is TGTGCCAGCTCAGGGAGCTCCTACAATGAGCAGTTCTTC.